The sequence of this T cell receptor (beta chain) was determined in a study of T cells after yellow fever vaccination. TCRdb re-called the 5' RACE reads through MiXCR, storing one row per CDR3 protein. The repertoire consists of about 320,000 distinct CDR3 sequences, with around 10% occurring once and the leading ten covering 2.5% to 4%. This clonotype was counted only a few times. The antigen is unknown. Notes on the study in general: Overlap between CD4 and CD8 compartments was detected for a small share of clonotypes. Re-detected after boosting: most primary clones, more than 95% of CD4 and about 89% of CD8.

Germline V gene data show CDR1 as SGHRS and CDR2 as YFSETQ. The V gene lost 3 bases and the J gene lost 0 bases, with 9 bases spanning the gap. This CDR3 has 15 residues. Sample: CD4+ T cells sorted from PBMCs, taken 45 days after the yellow fever booster vaccination. This sequence originates from a man aged 18 to 35 who received the YFV17D yellow fever vaccine. The V call is TRBV5-1, the J call TRBJ1-4; no clear D. DNA of the CDR3: TGCGCCAGCAGCTCAACGGCCTCAACTAATGAAAAACTGTTTTTT. It codes for CASSSTASTNEKLFF.